Listed below are T cell receptor beta chains from one sample, sequenced in a study of CD8 T cells in ankylosing spondylitis. From the 5' RACE reads, TCRdb called clonotypes with MiXCR, one entry per CDR3 protein. Of under 950,000 distinct CDR3 sequences listed, around 20% are singletons. The specimen was blood, either unsorted or a sorted T cell fraction (not recorded which). The receptors come from a male donor with ankylosing spondylitis. Each CDR3 is given without its conserved first and last residue. Not all rows give a size; the values are once, few, many and, for expanded clones, a class.

size: few
V: TRBV11-3
J: TRBJ2-5
CDR3: ASRSGKQETQY

size: few
V: TRBV2
J: TRBJ2-5
CDR3: ASKPGTAEETQY

size: NA
V: TRBV12-3/TRBV12-4
J: TRBJ2-6
CDR3: ASSSPGHFIGGANVLT

size: NA
V: TRBV6-1
J: TRBJ2-7
CDR3: ASRGTFSSYEQY

size: NA
V: TRBV27
J: TRBJ2-7
CDR3: ASSNPGFGYEQY

size: few
V: TRBV7-8
J: TRBJ1-5
CDR3: ASSLTGEQPQH

size: NA
V: TRBV20-1
J: TRBJ1-5
CDR3: SARDEQRGQPQH

size: NA
V: TRBV20-1
J: TRBJ2-7
CDR3: SASRDRGTEQY

size: many
V: TRBV15
J: TRBJ1-1
CDR3: ATSRDKAVRNTEAF

size: few
V: TRBV28
J: TRBJ2-4
CDR3: ASTMDSKNIQY

size: few
V: TRBV11-2
J: TRBJ2-2
CDR3: ASSLVYQRSANTGELF

size: NA
V: TRBV5-1
J: TRBJ2-7
CDR3: ASSRGLAGVPDEQY

size: NA
V: TRBV7-2
J: TRBJ2-1
CDR3: ASSLAGGGPGEQF

size: many
V: TRBV6-4
J: TRBJ2-2
CDR3: ASSAGDTGELF

size: few
V: TRBV18
J: TRBJ2-5
CDR3: ASSPGRSETQY

size: NA
V: TRBV12-3/TRBV12-4
J: TRBJ1-2
CDR3: ASSTGTGGRGYT

size: few
V: TRBV5-1
J: TRBJ2-7
CDR3: ASSLVTEPSSYEQY

size: NA
V: TRBV6-5
J: TRBJ2-5
CDR3: ASSYSGTRGPGETQY

size: few
V: TRBV18
J: TRBJ2-7
CDR3: ASSPPSGKGEQY

size: few
V: TRBV10-3
J: TRBJ2-2
CDR3: AISTLGFGELF

size: few
V: TRBV9
J: TRBJ2-7
CDR3: ASSEGEGAFYEQY

size: few
V: TRBV9
J: TRBJ1-1
CDR3: ASSAGTGWNTEAF

size: NA
V: TRBV7-6
J: TRBJ2-1
CDR3: ASSPESGGAIHRYNEQF

size: NA
V: TRBV5-5
J: TRBJ2-1
CDR3: ASSLTGTNDYNEQF

size: few
V: TRBV20-1
J: TRBJ1-2
CDR3: SAPSGGHGYT

size: NA
V: TRBV20-1
J: TRBJ2-3
CDR3: SAGDGSTDTQY

size: NA
V: TRBV6-5
J: TRBJ1-1
CDR3: ASSYGGGAGVNTEAF